This T cell receptor beta chain was observed in a study of human T cells and chemical hapten exposure. Turning to the study itself: TCR yields differed between samples (mainly from small differences in pooled library volume).

Remarks on this clonotype: Its antigen remains unknown.

V lost 2 bases and J lost 9, with 8 bases in between. This CDR3 has 13 residues. Findings of the study overall: TCRs at a frequency above 1 in 1000 stayed unchanged with DPC sensitization.

The authors' total RNA extraction used unfractionated whole blood. TCRdb recomputed calls from the 5' RACE reads with MiXCR, one row per CDR3 protein. The table lists under 150,000 distinct CDR3 sequences, approximately 19% of them singletons. The chain employs TRBV12-3 or TRBV12-4 and TRBJ1-6; no clear D gene. This TCR derives from a human donor in good health. The CDR3 region has the DNA TGTGCCAGCAGTTTAACCCAGAGTTCACCCCTCCACTTT. The encoded protein is CASSLTQSSPLHF.